Following are 15 T cell receptor beta chains from one sample sequenced in a study of blood T cell repertoires in COVID-19. The assay was immunoSEQ multiplex PCR, and TCRdb's table has in-frame clones only and misses some. This repertoire shows roughly 280,000 clones, approximately 91% found once; its top ten account for approximately 10%. The sequenced sample was peripheral blood. The origin of the receptors is a woman aged 25 to 39 with COVID-19, enrolled during active disease.

Worth noting for this clone: The junction departs from germline at one end; a sequencing error may be responsible. This chain links TRBV4-2 with TRBJ1-5, with TRBD1 as a possible D gene (5 bases). This CDR3 has 15 residues. The germline gives CDR1 LGHNA, CDR2 YNFKEQ. In DNA form, the CDR3 reads TGTGCCAGCAGTCAAGATGGGGGGGATTACCAGCCCCAGCATTTT. Translating it yields CASSQDGGDYQPQHF.

This clone appeared a few times. The chain couples TRBV5-1 to TRBJ1-2; 7 bases line up with TRBD1. The CDR3 sequence is 12 residues long. Germline loops: CDR1 SGHRS, CDR2 YFSETQ. The V segment lost 4 bases and the J segment 7 bases; nucleotides outside the gene matches: 4. The CDR3 spells CASSAGTVGYTF. CDR3 nucleotides: TGCGCCAGCAGCGCCGGGACAGTTGGCTACACCTTC.

The rearrangement joins TRBV5-5 to TRBJ1-5; no reliable D call. CDR3 length: 15 residues. Germline assignment: CDR1 SGHKS and CDR2 YYEKEE (reference sequence). V was cut by 4 bases and J by 1 base, with 12 bases left in between. The CDR3 DNA sequence: TGTGCCAGCAGCCCGTTGTCTTTGAGCAATCAGCCCCAGCATTTT. Protein: CASSPLSLSNQPQHF.

Only a few counts were recorded for this clone. This chain joins TRBV7-2 and TRBJ2-7; the D gene is possibly TRBD2 (6 bases). Trimming left V 2 bases short and J 2 bases short, with 22 bases between. CDR3 length: 18 residues. Germline V gene sequence: CDR1 SGHTA, CDR2 FQGNSA. CDR3 in amino acids: CASSLRGRGTYPAYEQYF. CDR3 nucleotide sequence: TGTGCCAGCAGCTTAAGGGGACGGGGGACCTACCCAGCCTACGAGCAGTACTTC.

The V call is TRBV28, the J call TRBJ1-1; D uncertain. The CDR3 spans 12 residues. CDR1 and CDR2 from the germline V gene are MDHEN and SYDVKM. V lost 5 bases, J lost 1 base, and 5 bases lay in between. CDR3 DNA sequence: TGTGCCAGCAGTGCAGGGAACACTGAAGCTTTCTTT. This gives the protein CASSAGNTEAFF.

The chain carries TRBV4-2 and TRBJ1-2; no clear D gene. Trimming removed 6 bases at V and 1 base at J, with 12 bases between. This CDR3 is 14 amino acids long. Germline assignment: CDR1 LGHNA and CDR2 YNFKEQ. The CDR3 protein is CASSRGGSNYGYTF. The DNA of the CDR3 is TGTGCCAGCAGTCGCGGCGGGAGTAACTATGGCTACACCTTC.

This clone was counted a few times. The V and J genes are TRBV3-1 (or the pseudogene TRBV3-2) and TRBJ2-1, with 7 bases fitting TRBD2. CDR3 size: 15 residues. Trimming removed 1 base from V and 6 bases from J; junction bases left unmatched: 6. Germline assignment: CDR1 LGHDT and CDR2 YNNKEL (reference sequence). CDR3 sequence (DNA): TGTGCCAGCAGCCAAGGGATCGTAGCGGGCAATGAGCAGTTCTTC. It translates to CASSQGIVAGNEQFF.

This clone was observed a handful of times. The chain is built from TRBV7-2 and TRBJ2-7; D is possibly TRBD2 (7 bases). CDR1 and CDR2 from the germline V gene are SGHTA and FQGNSA. The CDR3 spans 15 residues. Trimming left V 2 bases short and J 0 bases short, with 11 bases between. The CDR3 reads CASSLQGTTSYEQYF. CDR3 nucleotide sequence: TGTGCCAGCAGCTTACAGGGGACTACCTCCTACGAGCAGTACTTC.

This chain links TRBV4-2 with TRBJ2-5; TRBD2 matches at 10 bases. Germline lookup yields CDR1 LGHNA and CDR2 YNFKEQ. V lost 4 bases and J lost 4; bases outside the gene matches: 15. This CDR3 is 18 amino acids long. CDR3 coding DNA: TGTGCCAGCAGCCCCGGGACTAGCGCAGAGGTACCAAGAGAGACCCAGTACTTC. It encodes CASSPGTSAEVPRETQYF.

J is TRBJ2-7 and V is TRBV4-3; D remains ambiguous. Trimming took off 0 bases at V and 2 bases at J, with 5 bases between the two ends. The CDR3 is 13 residues long. Per germline, CDR1 LGHNA and CDR2 YSLEER. CDR3 amino acids: CASSQDLAYEQYF. DNA of the CDR3: TGCGCCAGCAGCCAAGATCTCGCCTACGAGCAGTACTTC.

The chain has TRBV9 and TRBJ2-3; D is undetermined. The germline gives CDR1 SGDLS, CDR2 YYNGEE. The CDR3 length is 15 residues. Trimming stripped 5 bases from V and 0 bases from J, with 13 bases between. CDR3 region: CASSPRPTSTDTQYF. The CDR3 nucleotides read TGTGCCAGCAGTCCTAGACCAACTAGCACAGATACGCAGTATTTT.

This rearrangement joins TRBV29-1 to TRBJ1-1; 7 bases map to TRBD1. CDR3 length: 13 amino acids. The V gene's germline CDR1 is SQVTM and CDR2 ANQGSEA. V shed 7 bases, J shed 1 base, and the junction held 6 bases outside the gene matches. DNA of the CDR3: TGCAGCGCTTCGACAGGGCAGAACACTGAAGCTTTCTTT. It codes for CSASTGQNTEAFF.

This clone has a single count. The chain recombines TRBV7-6 with TRBJ2-3; 10 positions agree with TRBD2. There are 16 residues in the CDR3. Trimming removed 0 bases from V and 9 bases from J; junction bases left unmatched: 9. Germline V gene lookup returns CDR1 SGHVS and CDR2 FNYEAQ. The CDR3 sequence: CASSLAAGGPQRTQYF. CDR3 DNA: TGTGCCAGCAGCTTAGCAGCGGGAGGGCCCCAGAGGACGCAGTATTTT. Filled out from reference TRBV7-6 and TRBJ2-3, the complete variable domain reads GAGVSQSPRYKVTKRGQDVALRCDPISGHVSLYWYRQALGQGPEFLTYFNYEAQQDKSGLPNDRFSAERPEGSISTLTIQRTEQRDSAMYRCASSLAAGGPQRTQYFGPGTRLTVL.

The rearrangement joins TRBV24-1 to TRBJ2-1; 12 nucleotides line up with TRBD2. Germline V gene sequence: CDR1 KGHDR, CDR2 SFDVKD. Trimming at V came to 7 bases and at J to 7 bases, leaving 7 bases not matched to a gene. This CDR3 has 15 residues. CDR3 coding DNA: TGTGCCACCAGGGGGGGACTAGCGGGCGTGAATGAGCAGTTCTTC. Translating it yields CATRGGLAGVNEQFF.

This chain links TRBV7-2 with TRBJ1-5, with 7 bases lining up with TRBD1. The CDR3 sequence is 14 residues long. V was pared by 5 bases and J by 5 bases, with 6 bases of the junction left unmatched. From germline, CDR1 is SGHTA and CDR2 FQGNSA. The CDR3 region is CASSTTGTDQPQHF. In DNA form, the CDR3 reads TGTGCCAGCAGCACGACAGGGACCGATCAGCCCCAGCATTTT.